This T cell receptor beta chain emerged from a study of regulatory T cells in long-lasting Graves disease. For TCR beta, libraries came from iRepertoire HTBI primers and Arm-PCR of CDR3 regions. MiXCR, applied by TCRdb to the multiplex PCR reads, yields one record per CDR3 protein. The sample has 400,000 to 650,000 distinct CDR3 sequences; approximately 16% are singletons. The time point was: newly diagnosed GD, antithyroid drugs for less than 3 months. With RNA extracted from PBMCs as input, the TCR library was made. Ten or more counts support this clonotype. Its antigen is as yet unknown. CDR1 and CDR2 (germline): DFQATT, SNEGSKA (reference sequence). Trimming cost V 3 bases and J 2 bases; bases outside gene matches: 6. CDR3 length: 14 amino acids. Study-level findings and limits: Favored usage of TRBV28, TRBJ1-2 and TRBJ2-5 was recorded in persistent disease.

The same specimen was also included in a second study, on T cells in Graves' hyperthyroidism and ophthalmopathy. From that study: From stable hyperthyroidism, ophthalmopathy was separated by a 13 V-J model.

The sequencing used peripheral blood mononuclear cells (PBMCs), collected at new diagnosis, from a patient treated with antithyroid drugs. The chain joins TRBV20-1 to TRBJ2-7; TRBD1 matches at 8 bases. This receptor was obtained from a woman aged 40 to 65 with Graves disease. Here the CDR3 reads CSARGQVNAYEQYF. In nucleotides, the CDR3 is TGCAGTGCTAGGGGACAGGTCAACGCCTACGAGCAGTACTTC.